Shown below are 23 T cell receptor beta chains from a single sample sequenced in a study of T cells in tumors and immune-related adverse events. Generated by immunoSEQ multiplex PCR, the TCRdb table keeps only in-frame clones and is missing some. The sample holds about 22,000 clones, about 90% seen once. The material sequenced was lymph node tissue, taken from a patient treated with anti-PD-1 therapy. These receptors all stem from a female donor with metastatic renal cell carcinoma.

This clone was recorded only once. The V gene is TRBV20-1, the J gene TRBJ2-3; TRBD2 might be the D (5 bases). Trimming removed 2 bases from V and 10 bases from J, with 7 bases in between. This CDR3 has 10 amino acids. The germline gives CDR1 DFQATT, CDR2 SNEGSKA (reference sequence). The CDR3 nucleotides are TGCAGTGCTAGAAGTAGCGCGCAGTATTTT. This codes for CSARSSAQYF.

This chain links TRBV4-3 with TRBJ2-7; D might be TRBD2 (5 bases). The CDR3 runs 15 residues. Between the trimmed V and J ends, which lost 1 base and 3 bases, there was a span of 13 bases. Per the germline V gene, CDR1 is LGHNA and CDR2 is YSLEER. The DNA of the CDR3 is TGCGCCAGCAGCCAAGCTAGCACTTGGAACTACGAGCAGTACTTC. It yields the protein CASSQASTWNYEQYF.

The chain employs TRBV27 and TRBJ2-7; the D gene is possibly TRBD1 (6 bases). Germline V gene data show CDR1 as MNHEY and CDR2 as SMNVEV (reference sequence). The CDR3 is 13 residues long. V was cut by 6 bases and J by 3 bases, with 12 bases left in between. DNA for the CDR3: TGTGCCAGCAGCCTAGGGGGAGACTACGAGCAGTACTTC. This translates into CASSLGGDYEQYF.

The V and J genes are TRBV29-1 and TRBJ2-3, with TRBD1 as a possible D gene (6 bases). V shed 4 bases and J shed 2 bases, with 13 bases lying between them. Germline values: CDR1 SQVTM, CDR2 ANQGSEA. The CDR3 runs to 14 residues. DNA for the CDR3: TGCAGCGTTGTGGGACACGGAAACACAGATACGCAGTATTTT. Translated: CSVVGHGNTDTQYF.

This chain joins TRBV7-6 and TRBJ2-1; weak D call: TRBD2 (6 bases). CDR3 length: 14 residues. Trimming stripped 5 bases from V and 9 bases from J, with 17 bases between. Germline V lookup: CDR1 SGHVS, CDR2 FNYEAQ. The DNA for the CDR3 is TGTGCCAGCAGCACCGGGACTGCCGCAGGTGAGCAGTTCTTC. This codes for CASSTGTAAGEQFF.

The chain links TRBV6-5 to TRBJ2-2; D uncertain. V lost 0 bases, J lost 2 bases, and 7 bases lay in between. Germline CDR1 is MNHEY and CDR2 is SVGAGI. The CDR3 totals 15 residues. CDR3 sequence: CASSYSTVNTGELFF. CDR3 nucleotides: TGTGCCAGCAGTTACTCGACTGTCAACACCGGGGAGCTGTTTTTT.

The chain joins TRBV12-5 to TRBJ2-3; TRBD1 aligns across 9 bases. In germline, CDR1 is LGHNT, CDR2 FRNRAP. The CDR3 runs 15 residues. Trimming cost V 7 bases and J 3 bases; bases outside gene matches: 8. CDR3 DNA sequence: TGTGCTAGTGCCCCAGGGACAGGGAGTACAGATACGCAGTATTTT. Protein: CASAPGTGSTDTQYF.

As for this clone: Mismatch with germline at one junction end may stem from a read error. The chain carries TRBV2 and TRBJ2-2, with TRBD1 as a possible D gene (6 bases). Per the germline V gene, CDR1 is SNHLY and CDR2 is FYNNEI. There are 14 residues in the CDR3. CDR3 bases: TGTGCCAGCAGGGAAGACAGGCCCTACGGGGAGCTGTTTTTT. It is translated as CASREDRPYGELFF.

The gene calls are TRBV28 and TRBJ2-2; D is uncertain. The V end lost 1 base, the J end lost 7 bases, and 13 bases lay between the germline ends. Germline assignment: CDR1 MDHEN and CDR2 SYDVKM. The CDR3 totals 15 residues. For the CDR3, the DNA is TGTGCCAGCAGTTTATTGGGCTCCCGGCACGGGGAGCTGTTTTTT. Amino acid sequence: CASSLLGSRHGELFF.

The chain links TRBV4-1 to TRBJ2-7, with 11 nucleotides matching TRBD2. V lost 3 bases, J lost 3 bases, and 4 bases stayed unmatched. Looked up from germline, CDR1 is MGHRA and CDR2 is YSYEKL. CDR3 length equals 15 residues. CDR3 sequence reads: CASSQLSGRVYEQYF. The CDR3 nucleotides are TGCGCCAGCAGCCAGCTTAGCGGGAGGGTCTACGAGCAGTACTTC.

This chain joins TRBV29-1 and TRBJ1-1; D possibly corresponds to TRBD1 (5 bases). V gave up 7 bases and J gave up 4 bases, with 13 bases separating them. The CDR3 sequence is 12 residues long. Germline CDR1 reads SQVTM; CDR2 reads ANQGSEA. This CDR3 is CSAGPGPTEAFF. The CDR3, as DNA: TGCAGCGCTGGGCCGGGGCCCACTGAAGCTTTCTTT.

The gene calls are TRBV5-1 and TRBJ2-2, with 7 bases aligning to TRBD1. Germline V gives CDR1 SGHRS, CDR2 YFSETQ. This CDR3 is built from 15 residues. V lost 4 bases to trimming and J lost 3 bases; unmatched junction nucleotides: 6. CDR3 nucleotide sequence: TGCGCCAGCAGCGTGGGGACAGTCGACACCGGGGAGCTGTTTTTT. Translating it yields CASSVGTVDTGELFF.

The CDR3 protein is CASSYKGAGNTIYF. CDR3 coding DNA: TGTGCCAGCAGTTATAAGGGAGCCGGAAACACCATATATTTT. J is TRBJ1-3 and V is TRBV6-5; D gene uncertain. CDR1 MNHEY and CDR2 SVGAGI come from the germline V gene. The CDR3 is made up of 14 amino acids. V was cut by 3 bases and J by 4 bases, with 10 bases left in between.

CDR3 nucleotides: TGTGCCAGCAAATTAACAGGGGTTCATGGCTACACCTTC. This translates into CASKLTGVHGYTF. This chain connects TRBV6-1 to TRBJ1-2; 7 bases align to TRBD1. This CDR3 has 13 residues. Germline CDR1 is MNHNS and CDR2 is SASEGT. The trim removed 7 bases at V and 6 bases at J, leaving 8 bases unmatched.

J is TRBJ1-3 and V is TRBV4-1; no firm D call. Trimming removed 4 bases at V and 4 bases at J, with 5 bases between. In germline, CDR1 is MGHRA, CDR2 YSYEKL. The CDR3 length is 12 residues. CDR3 sequence (DNA): TGCGCCAGCAGCCCCACGGGAAACACCATATATTTT. Amino acid sequence: CASSPTGNTIYF.

The chain has TRBV28 and TRBJ1-2; no reliable D call. CDR1 is MDHEN and CDR2 is SYDVKM in the germline V gene. Trimming shortened V by 4 bases and J by 4 bases, and 16 bases separated the two germline ends. The CDR3 has 15 amino acids. The CDR3 loop reads CASSSLRGGIYGYTF. CDR3 in DNA: TGTGCCAGCAGTTCCCTCCGTGGCGGGATCTATGGCTACACCTTC.

J is TRBJ2-5 and V is TRBV28, with a tentative D call TRBD2 (6 bases). This CDR3 has 11 amino acids. Germline V lookup: CDR1 MDHEN, CDR2 SYDVKM. Trimming removed 5 bases from V and 5 bases from J, with 6 bases in between. The CDR3, as DNA: TGTGCCAGCAGTAGCGGGGAGACCCAGTACTTC. Its protein is CASSSGETQYF.

The V call is TRBV7-2, the J call TRBJ1-1; 9 bases are a match to TRBD1. Germline lookup yields CDR1 SGHTA and CDR2 FQGNSA. V shed 8 bases, J shed 1 base, and the junction held 11 bases outside the gene matches. The CDR3 covers 16 residues. This CDR3 is CASGHSLGQGNTEAFF. In DNA, the CDR3 is TGTGCCAGCGGACATTCGCTGGGACAGGGGAACACTGAAGCTTTCTTT.

The rearrangement links TRBV28 to TRBJ2-4, with TRBD1 as a possible D gene (7 bases). The germline V gene encodes CDR1 MDHEN and CDR2 SYDVKM. The CDR3 contains 16 residues. Trimming cost V 5 bases and J 3 bases, with 17 bases left between them. CDR3 sequence reads: CASSLLDRRDKNIQYF. The CDR3 DNA sequence: TGTGCCAGCAGTCTTCTGGACAGGAGGGACAAAAACATTCAGTACTTC. The variable domain in full, completed from reference TRBV28 and TRBJ2-4, reads DVKVTQSSRYLVKRTGEKVFLECVQDMDHENMFWYRQDPGLGLRLIYFSYDVKMKEKGDIPEGYSVSREKKERFSLILESASTNQTSMYLCASSLLDRRDKNIQYFGAGTRLSVL.

The rearrangement joins TRBV19 to TRBJ1-3; TRBD1 is a possible D gene (6 bases). The germline V gene encodes CDR1 LNHDA and CDR2 SQIVND (reference sequence). V lost 4 bases to trimming and J lost 0 bases, with 13 bases between them. The CDR3 totals 16 residues. The CDR3 bases are TGTGCCAGTAGTAACGGGGGACACAGCTCTGGAAACACCATATATTTT. Translation: CASSNGGHSSGNTIYF.

This clone was seen a handful of times. The CDR3 DNA sequence: TGTGCCAGCAGTTACCGTGAGGGATGGCATGGCTACACCTTC. Amino acid sequence: CASSYREGWHGYTF. The V and J genes are TRBV6-6 and TRBJ1-2, with D unclear. CDR3 length: 14 residues. Germline V CDR1 and CDR2: MNHNY, SVGAGI (reference sequence). The germline V and J ends were trimmed by 2 bases and 6 bases, with 13 bases remaining between them.

The V gene is TRBV9, the J gene TRBJ2-5; possibly TRBD2 for D (6 bases). CDR3 size: 15 residues. V dropped 0 bases and J dropped 2 bases, with 11 bases sitting between them. Germline V lookup: CDR1 SGDLS, CDR2 YYNGEE. DNA of the CDR3: TGTGCCAGCAGCGTAGGGGGGGTAAAACAAGAGACCCAGTACTTC. It yields the protein CASSVGGVKQETQYF.

V and J are TRBV6-6 and TRBJ1-1, with TRBD1 matching 8 bases. The CDR3 spans 11 residues. The germline gives CDR1 MNHNY, CDR2 SVGAGI (reference sequence). V was pared by 5 bases and J by 8 bases, with 1 base of the junction left unmatched. In DNA, the CDR3 is TGTGCCAGCAGTCGGACAGGGGAAGCTTTCTTT. As protein: CASSRTGEAFF.